This TCR beta chain was identified in a study of cytomegalovirus exposure and HLA in healthy donors. Overall study findings and caveats: As was reported, the HLA-A and HLA-B alleles of most subjects were accurately predicted from TCR beta sequences.

Notes on this clone: Its target is not known.

Amplification used 60 Vbeta primers and 13 Jbeta primers. In the authors' methods: It was a later analysis that counted 75 million to 90 million unique TCR beta chains, of which some 9.9 million were shared. Libraries were prepared by immunoSEQ multiplex PCR; TCRdb keeps only in-frame clonotypes and omits some of them. V and J calls plus clone size are reproduced from that table; the DNA served to infer D and trimming. The sample holds some 150,000 clones, around 88% seen once. The germline gives CDR1 SGDLS, CDR2 YYNGEE. The CDR3 sequence is 15 residues long. V was clipped by 2 bases and J by 4 bases; unmatched bases: 4.

This chain joins TRBV9 and TRBJ2-3; TRBD2 aligns across 10 bases. This clonotype was obtained from a young woman in good health and CMV-seronegative. Sequenced input: PBMCs. In nucleotides, the CDR3 is TGTGCCAGCAGCGTTACTAGCGGGAAATCAGATACGCAGTATTTT. Translating it yields CASSVTSGKSDTQYF.